The 10 T cell receptor beta chains in this list originate from one sample, sequenced in a study of T cells in localized non-small cell lung cancer. Only in-frame clones appear in the TCRdb table, and some are missing; sequencing was by immunoSEQ multiplex PCR. Of approximately 100,000 clones detected, roughly 90% appear once; the ten largest clones hold about 4%. Here the sequenced sample was PBMCs, taken before any cancer treatment. These receptors originate from a woman aged 35 to 75 with stage II squamous cell lung carcinoma.

The chain carries TRBV30 and TRBJ1-1, with D hard to call. The CDR3 sequence is 13 residues long. Germline assignment: CDR1 GTSNPN and CDR2 SVGIG (reference sequence). The V end lost 1 base, the J end lost 1 base, and 7 bases lay between the germline ends. CDR3 nucleotides: TGTGCCTGGAGTGCCCCCCCGAACACTGAAGCTTTCTTT. It yields the protein CAWSAPPNTEAFF.

This clone was observed a single time. This chain connects TRBV6-5 to TRBJ2-5; TRBD1 matches at 7 bases. The CDR3 is made up of 15 amino acids. The V segment lost 6 bases and the J segment 4 bases; nucleotides outside the gene matches: 11. Germline V gives CDR1 MNHEY, CDR2 SVGAGI. The CDR3 DNA follows: TGTGCCAGCAGCACGAACAGGGGAAAGGGAGAGACCCAGTACTTC. Amino acid sequence: CASSTNRGKGETQYF.

The count of this clone is one. The genes are TRBV7-9 and TRBJ1-2, with D possibly TRBD1 on 6 matching bases. The CDR3 has 15 amino acids. Between the trimmed V and J ends, which lost 5 bases and 2 bases, there was a span of 15 bases. Germline loops: CDR1 SEHNR, CDR2 FQNEAQ (reference sequence). For the CDR3, the DNA is TGTGCCAGCAGCGTCGGACAGACCTTAAACTATGGCTACACCTTC. Translation: CASSVGQTLNYGYTF.

Written as DNA, the CDR3 is TGCGCCAGCAGCGGGGACAGTCGGCGAGAGCAGTACTTC. It is translated as CASSGDSRREQYF. The gene calls are TRBV5-1 and TRBJ2-7; TRBD1 matches at 7 bases. CDR1 SGHRS and CDR2 YFSETQ come from the germline V gene. Losses at the gene ends were 4 bases for V and 7 bases for J; bases not matched to a gene: 8. The CDR3 is 13 residues long.

The rearrangement links TRBV29-1 to TRBJ2-3, with TRBD2 as a possible D gene (5 bases). V lost 4 bases to trimming and J lost 4 bases, with 18 bases between them. The CDR3 spans 15 residues. Germline CDR1 is SQVTM and CDR2 is ANQGSEA. The CDR3 DNA reads as TGCAGCGTTGCTTGGTCCCTAGGAGGAGCAGATACGCAGTATTTT. Translating gives CSVAWSLGGADTQYF.

V and J are TRBV19 and TRBJ1-1; D unresolved. CDR3 length: 11 residues. V dropped 5 bases and J dropped 3 bases, with 4 bases sitting between them. The germline CDR1 and CDR2 sequences are LNHDA and SQIVND (reference sequence). The CDR3 nucleotides read TGTGCCAGTAGTGCCTACACTGAAGCTTTCTTT. Translating gives CASSAYTEAFF.

This chain uses TRBV30 with TRBJ1-2, with D tentatively TRBD1 (6 bases). CDR1 and CDR2 from the germline V gene are GTSNPN and SVGIG (reference sequence). The V and J ends lost 4 bases and 4 bases respectively, with 13 bases between them. CDR3 length: 13 residues. In DNA, the CDR3 is TGTGCCTGGATTGGAACAGGGATCTATGGCTACACCTTC. Protein: CAWIGTGIYGYTF.

This clone was counted only a few times. The gene calls are TRBV6-1 and TRBJ1-1; perhaps TRBD1 as D (5 bases). The length of the CDR3 is 14 residues. Germline CDR1 reads MNHNS; CDR2 reads SASEGT. Trimming removed 3 bases from V and 10 bases from J, with 18 bases in between. The CDR3 region has the DNA TGTGCCAGCAGTGATGACCGGGCCCCGAGGGGAGCTTTCTTT. Encoded protein: CASSDDRAPRGAFF.

This sequence joins TRBV5-4 and TRBJ1-1; TRBD1 matches 10 bases. Looked up from germline, CDR1 is SGHNT and CDR2 is YYREEE (reference sequence). J lost 1 base, V lost 4 bases, and 7 bases had no gene match. The CDR3 is 16 amino acids. The CDR3 nucleotides read TGTGCCAGCAGCCCCGGGACAGGGGTAAGGAACACTGAAGCTTTCTTT. It encodes CASSPGTGVRNTEAFF.

V is TRBV7-2 and J is TRBJ1-3; tentatively, D is TRBD1 (6 bases). V shed 5 bases and J shed 0 bases, with 8 bases lying between them. There are 14 residues in the CDR3. Germline V CDR1 and CDR2: SGHTA, FQGNSA. The CDR3 DNA sequence: TGTGCCAGCAGCCGGGACAACTCTGGAAACACCATATATTTT. This gives the protein CASSRDNSGNTIYF.